This T cell receptor (beta chain) was sequenced for a study of CXCR3-negative and CXCR3-positive naive CD8 T cells. Findings and caveats of the study: Naive cells that were CXCR3-positive had more hydrophobic TRB CDR3s (compared with CXCR3-negative naive cells). The TRBV-TRBJ usage of naive CXCR3-negative and CXCR3-positive cells was similar, but that of memory cells differed. Surface CD5 was comparable between naive subsets; TCR strength was inferred from TRB CDR3 properties.

The CDR3 sequence is 15 residues long. Germline assignment: CDR1 DFQATT and CDR2 SNEGSKA (reference sequence). Of note for this clonotype: The antigen remains unidentified.

CD45RO-CCR7+CD27+CD95- defined naive CD8+ T cells. Carrying UMI labels, the TRB cDNA libraries were prepared through 5' RACE. TCRdb reprocessed the 5' RACE reads and keeps a single row for each CDR3 protein, giving no DNA. Its table lists over 150,000 distinct CDR3 sequences. The sequence came from a human donor in good health. Some clones in this sample may be carry-over from other donors' samples. Input material: naive CXCR3+ CD8+ T cells from blood. Noted subset: CD45RO-CCR7+CD27+CD95- naive CD8+ T cells expressing CXCR3 (TNR3+). The V call is TRBV20-1, the J call TRBJ2-1; lacking DNA, the TRBD1 call made by TCRdb goes unchecked. CDR3 sequence: CSATGGHSEINEQFF.